This is a list of T cell receptor beta chains from one sample in a study of T cell repertoires in cytomegalovirus infection. Their antigens are not known. TCRdb called the reads again in MiXCR, with one record for every CDR3 protein. Of 100,000 to 120,000 distinct CDR3 sequences in the sample, roughly 31% were seen once. This specimen consisted of CD8+ T cells from cultured PBMCs, obtained from culture after CMV antigen stimulation. These receptors were taken from a human donor in good health (CMV status not recorded). Some clones in this sample may be carry-over from other donors' samples. Both conserved end residues are part of each CDR3. A D gene is named only where the DNA matches it firmly. A row's size may be missing; if present it is once, few, many or a size class.

V: TRBV7-6
size: -
J: TRBJ2-7
D: TRBD2
DNA: TGTGCCAGCAGCCCGGGGAGGGGCGGGGAGCAGTACTTC
CDR3: CASSPGRGGEQYF

V: TRBV7-9
size: -
J: TRBJ2-7
D: -
DNA: TGTGCCAGCAGCACGTCGGAGACAGTCTCTTACGAGCAGTACTTC
CDR3: CASSTSETVSYEQYF

V: TRBV28
size: -
J: TRBJ2-2
D: -
DNA: TGTGCCAGCAGTTTATCCCCCGACCCCGGGGAGCTGTTTTTT
CDR3: CASSLSPDPGELFF

V: TRBV28
size: many
J: TRBJ2-1
D: -
DNA: TGTGCCAGCAGTTTCTTCCGGGCCATACCATACAATGAGCAGTTCTTC
CDR3: CASSFFRAIPYNEQFF

V: TRBV28
size: few
J: TRBJ2-3
D: TRBD1
DNA: TGTGCCAGCAGTTTACCACCACAGGGGTCCACAGATACGCAGTATTTT
CDR3: CASSLPPQGSTDTQYF

V: TRBV27
size: few
J: TRBJ1-1
D: -
DNA: TGTGCCAGCAGTTTTGGACAAAGCACTGAAGCTTTCTTT
CDR3: CASSFGQSTEAFF

V: TRBV6-2/TRBV6-3
size: -
J: TRBJ1-2
D: -
DNA: TGTGCCAGCAGTTACGGCAGGGCCAACTATGGCTACACCTTC
CDR3: CASSYGRANYGYTF

V: TRBV7-6
size: -
J: TRBJ2-5
D: -
DNA: TGTGCCAGCAGCTTAGCGCTTGGGCGGGCGGAGACCCAGTACTTC
CDR3: CASSLALGRAETQYF

V: TRBV5-1
size: -
J: TRBJ1-3
D: -
DNA: TGCGCCAGCAGCCCTGGGACGGTACTCTCTGGAAACACCATATATTTT
CDR3: CASSPGTVLSGNTIYF

V: TRBV7-8
size: few
J: TRBJ1-6
D: TRBD1
DNA: TGTGCCAGCAGCTTATTTGACTACAGGGGCGAGTCACCCCTCCACTTT
CDR3: CASSLFDYRGESPLHF

V: TRBV20-1
size: -
J: TRBJ1-5
D: TRBD1
DNA: TGCAGTGCTGAGGGACAGCGAGAATCTCAGCCCCAGCATTTT
CDR3: CSAEGQRESQPQHF

V: TRBV2
size: once
J: TRBJ2-4
D: -
DNA: TGTGCCAGCAGTGAGGGGGTATTCGTGCCCAAAAACATTCAGTACTTC
CDR3: CASSEGVFVPKNIQYF

V: TRBV7-6
size: many
J: TRBJ1-4
D: -
DNA: TGTGCCAGCAGCTTAGGCCGGGCGCTTAATGAAAAACTGTTTTTT
CDR3: CASSLGRALNEKLFF

V: TRBV2
size: -
J: TRBJ2-4
D: -
DNA: TGTGCCAGCAGTGAGGGGGGCCGAAACATTCAGTACTTC
CDR3: CASSEGGRNIQYF

V: TRBV5-1
size: few
J: TRBJ2-1
D: TRBD2
DNA: TGCGCCAGCAGCCGATTCCCTGGGACTAGCAATGAGCAGTTCTTC
CDR3: CASSRFPGTSNEQFF

V: TRBV6-6
size: many
J: TRBJ2-1
D: -
DNA: TGTGCCAGCAGTTTCCTTAATGAGCAGTTCTTC
CDR3: CASSFLNEQFF

V: TRBV7-2
size: few
J: TRBJ2-7
D: TRBD2
DNA: TGTGCCAGCAGCCCTACGGCGGGGGGGCACGACGAGCAGTACTTC
CDR3: CASSPTAGGHDEQYF

V: TRBV12-3/TRBV12-4
size: few
J: TRBJ1-6
D: -
DNA: TGTGCCAGCAGCCAATTGAAAACGGGGAATTCACCCCTCCACTTT
CDR3: CASSQLKTGNSPLHF

V: TRBV29-1
size: -
J: TRBJ2-2
D: TRBD2
DNA: TGCAGCGTCCCGGGGGGGCCCACCGGGGAGCTGTTTTTT
CDR3: CSVPGGPTGELFF

V: TRBV7-6
size: -
J: TRBJ2-7
D: TRBD1
DNA: TGTGCCAGCAGCCCCCGGGACAGGGGCCACGAGCAGTACTTC
CDR3: CASSPRDRGHEQYF

V: TRBV6-5
size: -
J: TRBJ1-4
D: -
DNA: TGTGCCAGCAGTTACGGGTTCGGTGCAACTAATGAAAAACTGTTTTTT
CDR3: CASSYGFGATNEKLFF

V: TRBV4-3
size: -
J: TRBJ2-7
D: -
DNA: TGCGCCAGCAGCCAAGTAAGAGGGCCATACGAGCAGTACTTC
CDR3: CASSQVRGPYEQYF

V: TRBV12-3/TRBV12-4
size: -
J: TRBJ2-7
D: TRBD1
DNA: TGTGCCAGCAGTCCGCCAGGGGGCCGGTCCTACGAGCAGTACTTC
CDR3: CASSPPGGRSYEQYF

V: TRBV29-1
size: -
J: TRBJ1-1
D: -
DNA: TGCAGCGCTAATCAGGCGACCGACACTGAAGCTTTCTTT
CDR3: CSANQATDTEAFF

V: TRBV6-1
size: -
J: TRBJ1-5
D: -
DNA: TGTGCCAGCAGTAGGGAGGGGCGAGGCAATCAGCCCCAGCATTTT
CDR3: CASSREGRGNQPQHF

V: TRBV27
size: few
J: TRBJ1-6
D: -
DNA: TGTGCCAGCAGCGCCAGGGCTTATAATTCACCCCTCCACTTT
CDR3: CASSARAYNSPLHF

V: TRBV5-6
size: -
J: TRBJ2-3
D: -
DNA: TGTGCCAGCAGCTACCCGGCAGGGGATACGCAGTATTTT
CDR3: CASSYPAGDTQYF

V: TRBV4-1
size: -
J: TRBJ2-3
D: -
DNA: TGCGCCAGCAGCCACCACGGGCGGGGAACAGATACGCAGTATTTT
CDR3: CASSHHGRGTDTQYF

V: TRBV9
size: -
J: TRBJ2-5
D: -
DNA: TGTGCCAGCAGCCCTACCGGGACCGCACAAGAGACCCAGTACTTC
CDR3: CASSPTGTAQETQYF

V: TRBV12-3/TRBV12-4
size: -
J: TRBJ1-3
D: -
DNA: TGTGCCAGCACCGAAATTGGAAACACCATATATTTT
CDR3: CASTEIGNTIYF